A single sample is the source of the 26 T cell receptor beta chains below, sequenced in a study of beta chain features in type 1 diabetes (dated by TCRdb to 2017 to 2018). Beyond this particular receptor, the publication reports: Type 1 diabetes patients showed a moderate but significant shortening of TCRB CDR3 length in all four CD4+ subsets.

Antigens of these TCRs are unknown. The library came from the immunoSEQ multiplex PCR assay. The High Capacity cDNA Reverse Transcription Kit was used to reverse transcribe all of the isolated RNA, meaning that expressed TCRB transcripts were what got sequenced. As stored in TCRdb, this immuneACCESS dataset retains in-frame rearrangements with V and J assigned. A fraction of the clones does not appear; measured against another copy, unresolved V genes explain less than half of the discrepancy, and the remainder lacks a known reason. This sample holds about 230,000 clones; 15% to 20% were observed only once. The leading ten clones occupy 0.065% to 0.1% of the sample. Material: naive CD4+ T cells from blood. The sample's cell subset or site label, decoded: true naive CD4+ T cells. The source of these receptors is a man aged 25 to 40 with type 1 diabetes.

Only a few counts were recorded for this clone. This sequence joins TRBV5-4 and TRBJ2-1, with 10 bases lining up with TRBD2. Per germline, CDR1 SGHNT and CDR2 YYREEE (reference sequence). V trimming: 4 bases; J trimming: 12 bases; junction bases outside the gene matches: 1. The CDR3 has 11 amino acids. This CDR3 reads CASSVAGGQFF. For the CDR3, the DNA is TGTGCCAGCAGCGTAGCGGGAGGGCAGTTCTTC. The full variable domain, in which reference TRBV5-4 and TRBJ2-1 provide the parts outside the CDR3, is ETGVTQSPTHLIKTRGQQVTLRCSSQSGHNTVSWYQQALGQGPQFIFQYYREEENGRGNFPPRFSGLQFPNYSSELNVNALELDDSALYLCASSVAGGQFFGPGTRLTVL.

This clone has more than one count but fewer than ten. The germline gene is not matched at one end of the junction; a read error may be the cause. V and J are TRBV18 and TRBJ2-5; D is ambiguous. The germline CDR1 and CDR2 sequences are KGHSH and LQKENI. This CDR3 region has 12 residues. The CDR3 loop reads CASAPPAKTQYF. In DNA, the CDR3 is TGTGCCAGCGCACCACCGGCGAAGACCCAGTACTTC.

The chain is built from TRBV27 and TRBJ2-7; 8 bases are shared with TRBD1. CDR3 length: 17 residues. Per germline, CDR1 MNHEY and CDR2 SMNVEV (reference sequence). J was trimmed by 0 bases and V by 0 bases; bases with no gene match: 7. The CDR3 reads CASSLSRGHISSYEQYF. The CDR3 nucleotides are TGTGCCAGCAGTTTATCCAGGGGGCACATAAGCTCCTACGAGCAGTACTTC.

The chain uses TRBV7-2 and TRBJ2-2; TRBD1 might be the D (6 bases). V was cut by 1 base and J by 7 bases, with 16 bases left in between. The CDR3 spans 16 residues. Germline-derived CDR1 and CDR2 are SGHTA and FQGNSA. CDR3 nucleotide sequence: TGTGCCAGCAGCTTAGACCCCTACAGGGTTGGCGGGGAGCTGTTTTTT. As protein: CASSLDPYRVGGELFF.

Here the CDR3 reads CASGLNSGANVLTF. The CDR3 DNA is TGTGCCAGTGGACTGAACTCTGGGGCCAACGTCCTGACTTTC. V and J are TRBV7-9 and TRBJ2-6, with a tentative D call TRBD2 (5 bases). Per germline, CDR1 SEHNR and CDR2 FQNEAQ (reference sequence). The CDR3 contains 14 residues. The V end lost 9 bases, the J end lost 0 bases, and 9 bases lay between the germline ends.

The sample holds a few counts of this clone. The CDR3: CASSQGIPQQGADTQYF. CDR3 bases: TGCGCCAGCAGCCAAGGCATTCCCCAGCAGGGGGCAGATACGCAGTATTTT. The chain has TRBV4-3 and TRBJ2-3; 7 nucleotides align to TRBD1. The CDR3 is 17 amino acids. In germline, CDR1 is LGHNA, CDR2 YSLEER. The V gene end was trimmed by 1 base and the J gene end by 4 bases; junction bases not matched to a gene: 11.

Only a few counts were recorded for this clone. Here the CDR3 DNA reads TGTGCCAGCAGTCCCTCGGGAGGACAGAGCTACGAGCAGTACTTC. Its protein is CASSPSGGQSYEQYF. V is TRBV6-5 and J is TRBJ2-7; D is possibly TRBD2 (7 bases). The V and J ends lost 5 bases and 3 bases respectively, with 17 bases between them. CDR1 and CDR2 from the germline V gene are MNHEY and SVGAGI. This CDR3 contains 15 residues.

This chain links TRBV28 with TRBJ1-5; D uncertain. The CDR3 is 13 amino acids. The V and J ends lost 9 bases and 2 bases respectively, with 11 bases between them. The germline V gene encodes CDR1 MDHEN and CDR2 SYDVKM. The CDR3 reads CASEVFGNQPQHF. CDR3 nucleotides: TGTGCCAGTGAGGTCTTCGGCAATCAGCCCCAGCATTTT.

This clone was seen more than once but under ten times. The chain is built from TRBV25-1 and TRBJ2-5; TRBD1 might be the D (5 bases). Germline assignment: CDR1 MGHDK and CDR2 SYGVNS. This CDR3 region has 14 residues. The germline V and J ends were trimmed by 3 bases and 1 base, with 9 bases remaining between them. The CDR3 DNA reads as TGTGCCAGCAGTGACCCGACAGCCCAAGAGACCCAGTACTTC. Translating it yields CASSDPTAQETQYF.

This clone turned up a few times. The chain combines TRBV10-3 with TRBJ2-7; 8 bases map to TRBD1. Germline V CDR1 and CDR2: ENHRY, SYGVKD. CDR3 size: 15 residues. Losses at the gene ends were 4 bases for V and 3 bases for J; bases not matched to a gene: 8. The CDR3 DNA follows: TGTGCCATCAGTGCGGACAGGGAAACGTTCTACGAGCAGTACTTC. Translating it yields CAISADRETFYEQYF.

The chain links TRBV30 to TRBJ2-3; no definite D call. Germline CDR1 and CDR2: GTSNPN and SVGIG (reference sequence). V was cut by 3 bases and J by 1 base, with 5 bases left in between. The CDR3 has 12 amino acids. The CDR3 loop is CAWRAGTDTQYF. The DNA for the CDR3 is TGTGCCTGGAGGGCCGGCACAGATACGCAGTATTTT.

This clone has only a few counts. V usage is TRBV29-1 and J usage is TRBJ2-2, with 7 bases lining up with TRBD2. V lost 8 bases and J lost 7; bases outside the gene matches: 7. This CDR3 contains 12 residues. CDR1 and CDR2 (germline): SQVTM, ANQGSEA. The CDR3 bases are TGCAGCACGGGGAGGGCGGACGGGGAGCTGTTTTTT. Its translation is CSTGRADGELFF.

This clone occurred a few times. A junction boundary mismatches the germline segment, possibly from a read error. This sequence joins TRBV7-2 and TRBJ1-2; 7 bases match TRBD1. This CDR3 comprises 13 residues. Germline-derived CDR1 and CDR2 are SGHTA and FQGNSA. The CDR3 DNA is TGTGCCAGCAGCTCCCAAAATGCGGCGGGACAGAGCTTC. Translation gives CASSSQNAAGQSF.

This chain uses TRBV6-5 with TRBJ2-1; 8 bases fit TRBD2. Germline-derived CDR1 and CDR2 are MNHEY and SVGAGI. This CDR3 region has 15 residues. V shed 0 bases and J 9 bases; nucleotides not matched to a gene: 7. The CDR3 nucleotides read TGTGCCAGCAGTTACTCGTCAGCGGGAGCCGGTGAGCAGTTCTTC. Its translation is CASSYSSAGAGEQFF.

This clone was counted a few times. This chain connects TRBV4-1 to TRBJ2-3; TRBD2 matches at 7 bases. Losses at the gene ends were 1 base for V and 5 bases for J; bases not matched to a gene: 9. Germline CDR1 and CDR2: MGHRA and YSYEKL. This CDR3 spans 16 amino acids. As DNA, the CDR3 is TGCGCCAGCAGCCAAGGGATTAGCGGGCTTATAGATACGCAGTATTTT. It translates to CASSQGISGLIDTQYF.

In this sample, this clone turned up a few times. V is TRBV19 and J is TRBJ2-7; the match to TRBD2 covers 12 bases. The CDR3 contains 14 residues. Germline V gene lookup returns CDR1 LNHDA and CDR2 SQIVND (reference sequence). Unmatched junction bases numbered 4, after V lost 9 bases and J lost 1 base. The CDR3, as DNA: TGTGCCAGCAAGGGACTAGCGGGTTCCTACGAGCAGTACTTC. The encoded protein is CASKGLAGSYEQYF.

This clone was counted between two and nine times. The J gene is TRBJ2-2, the V gene TRBV4-1; D is tentatively TRBD1 or TRBD2 (5 bases each). The CDR3 has 15 residues. In germline, CDR1 is MGHRA, CDR2 YSYEKL. With 2 bases removed from V and 4 bases from J, the gap between germline ends came to 11 bases. The CDR3 bases are TGCGCCAGCAGCCAAACGGGACGGGTCACCGGGGAGCTGTTTTTT. This codes for CASSQTGRVTGELFF.

About this clone: Other DNA sequences from this sample encode an identical CDR3 as well. The rearrangement links TRBV29-1 to TRBJ2-1; D not resolved. The germline gives CDR1 SQVTM, CDR2 ANQGSEA. V was shortened by 3 bases and J by 4 bases, with 4 bases between the two germline ends. The CDR3 sequence is 11 residues long. This CDR3 reads CSVDRYNEQFF. In DNA form, the CDR3 reads TGCAGCGTTGATCGGTACAATGAGCAGTTCTTC.

The rearrangement links TRBV30 to TRBJ1-5; a possible D gene is TRBD1 (6 bases). V lost 3 bases, J lost 1 base, and 10 bases lay in between. Germline values: CDR1 GTSNPN, CDR2 SVGIG (reference sequence). There are 14 residues in the CDR3. This chain's CDR3 is CAWSRGQSNQPQHF. CDR3 in DNA: TGTGCCTGGAGCAGGGGCCAGAGCAATCAGCCCCAGCATTTT.

The chain employs TRBV9 and TRBJ2-4; the match to TRBD2 covers 9 bases. The CDR3 is 16 amino acids. After removal of 0 bases from V and 11 bases from J, the junction contained 12 bases not matched to a gene. Looked up from germline, CDR1 is SGDLS and CDR2 is YYNGEE. The CDR3 protein is CASSVGSSGNNELQYF. In nucleotides, the CDR3 is TGTGCCAGCAGCGTAGGTTCTAGCGGGAACAACGAACTTCAGTACTTC.

This clone was counted between two and nine times. The genes are TRBV7-2 and TRBJ2-7, with 9 bases identical to TRBD1. V lost 4 bases to trimming and J lost 5 bases; unmatched junction nucleotides: 9. The CDR3 sequence is 15 residues long. Germline assignment: CDR1 SGHTA and CDR2 FQGNSA. The chain's CDR3 is CASSSSTGGLDEQYF. The CDR3 DNA sequence: TGTGCCAGCAGCTCCTCGACAGGGGGACTCGACGAGCAGTACTTC.

This clone has just a few counts. The CDR3 nucleotides are TGCAGCGTTGATCGGCCCCGGGAGCAGTTCTTC. Amino acid sequence: CSVDRPREQFF. V usage is TRBV29-1 and J usage is TRBJ2-1; D ambiguous. This CDR3 spans 11 amino acids. From germline, CDR1 is SQVTM and CDR2 ANQGSEA. V lost 3 bases and J lost 10, with 10 bases in between.

This clone was counted a few times. V is TRBV29-1 and J is TRBJ2-3; 8 nucleotides agree with TRBD2. V was pared by 7 bases and J by 3 bases, with 9 bases of the junction left unmatched. CDR1 SQVTM and CDR2 ANQGSEA come from the germline V gene. The CDR3 is 14 residues long. The chain's CDR3 is CSARLARGTDTQYF. CDR3 DNA: TGCAGCGCGAGACTAGCGAGAGGGACAGATACGCAGTATTTT.

The chain uses TRBV20-1 and TRBJ2-5; D unclear. CDR1 DFQATT and CDR2 SNEGSKA come from the germline V gene (reference sequence). Trimming removed 7 bases from V and 9 bases from J, with 12 bases in between. The CDR3 consists of 10 residues. CDR3 residues: CSVHKRAQYF. DNA for the CDR3: TGCAGTGTCCACAAAAGGGCCCAGTACTTC.

This clone was found a few times. The chain couples TRBV2 to TRBJ2-1; TRBD1 aligns across 11 bases. CDR3 length: 15 residues. The V and J ends lost 5 bases and 10 bases, in that order; junction bases with no gene match: 10. CDR1 SNHLY and CDR2 FYNNEI come from the germline V gene. CDR3 nucleotides: TGTGCCAGCAGTAAGGACAGGGGGCAGTTTTGGGAGCAGTTCTTC. Translation gives CASSKDRGQFWEQFF.

This clone was counted a few times. The gene calls are TRBV6-6 and TRBJ2-5; D possibly matches TRBD1 or TRBD2 (6 bases each). The CDR3 sequence is 13 residues long. V was pared by 8 bases and J by 0 bases, with 10 bases between. The germline V gene has CDR1 MNHNY and CDR2 SVGAGI (reference sequence). CDR3: CASGGGNQETQYF. CDR3 DNA sequence: TGTGCCAGCGGAGGGGGTAACCAAGAGACCCAGTACTTC.